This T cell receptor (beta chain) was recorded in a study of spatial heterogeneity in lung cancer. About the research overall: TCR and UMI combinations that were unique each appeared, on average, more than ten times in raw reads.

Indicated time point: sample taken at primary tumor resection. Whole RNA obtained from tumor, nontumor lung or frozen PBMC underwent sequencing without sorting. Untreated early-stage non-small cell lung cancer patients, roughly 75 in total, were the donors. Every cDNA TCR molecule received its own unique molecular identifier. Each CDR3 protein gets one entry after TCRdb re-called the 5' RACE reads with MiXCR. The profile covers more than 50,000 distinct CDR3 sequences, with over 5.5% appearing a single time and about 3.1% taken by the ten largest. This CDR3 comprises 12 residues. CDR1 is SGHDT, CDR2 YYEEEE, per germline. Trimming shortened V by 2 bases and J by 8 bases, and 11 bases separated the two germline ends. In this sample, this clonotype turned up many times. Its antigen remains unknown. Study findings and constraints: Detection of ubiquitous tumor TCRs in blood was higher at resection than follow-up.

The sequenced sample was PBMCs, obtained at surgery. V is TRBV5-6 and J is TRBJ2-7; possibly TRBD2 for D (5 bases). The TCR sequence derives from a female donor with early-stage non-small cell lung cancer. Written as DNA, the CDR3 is TGTGCCAGCAGCTTCGGGGATTTACAGCAGTACTTC. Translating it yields CASSFGDLQQYF.